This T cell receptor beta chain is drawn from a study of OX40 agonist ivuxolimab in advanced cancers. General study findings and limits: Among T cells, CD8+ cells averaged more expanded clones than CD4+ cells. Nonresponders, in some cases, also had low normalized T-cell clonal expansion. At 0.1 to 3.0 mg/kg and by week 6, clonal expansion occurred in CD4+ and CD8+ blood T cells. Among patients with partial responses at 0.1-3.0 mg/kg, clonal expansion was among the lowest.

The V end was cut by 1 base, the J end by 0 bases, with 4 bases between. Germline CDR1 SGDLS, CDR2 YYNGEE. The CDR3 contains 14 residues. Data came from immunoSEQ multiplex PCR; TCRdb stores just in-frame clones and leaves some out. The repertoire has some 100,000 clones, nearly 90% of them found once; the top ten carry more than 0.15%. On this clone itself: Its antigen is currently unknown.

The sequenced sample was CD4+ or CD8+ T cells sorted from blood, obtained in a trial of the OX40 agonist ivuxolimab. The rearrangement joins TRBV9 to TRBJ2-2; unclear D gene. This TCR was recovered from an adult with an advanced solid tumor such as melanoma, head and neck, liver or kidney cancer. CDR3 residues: CASSVPANTGELFF. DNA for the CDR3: TGTGCCAGCAGCGTACCAGCGAACACCGGGGAGCTGTTTTTT. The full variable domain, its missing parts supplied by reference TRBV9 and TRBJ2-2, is DSGVTQTPKHLITATGQRVTLRCSPRSGDLSVYWYQQSLDQGLQFLIQYYNGEERAKGNILERFSAQQFPDLHSELNLSSLELGDSALYFCASSVPANTGELFFGEGSRLTVL.